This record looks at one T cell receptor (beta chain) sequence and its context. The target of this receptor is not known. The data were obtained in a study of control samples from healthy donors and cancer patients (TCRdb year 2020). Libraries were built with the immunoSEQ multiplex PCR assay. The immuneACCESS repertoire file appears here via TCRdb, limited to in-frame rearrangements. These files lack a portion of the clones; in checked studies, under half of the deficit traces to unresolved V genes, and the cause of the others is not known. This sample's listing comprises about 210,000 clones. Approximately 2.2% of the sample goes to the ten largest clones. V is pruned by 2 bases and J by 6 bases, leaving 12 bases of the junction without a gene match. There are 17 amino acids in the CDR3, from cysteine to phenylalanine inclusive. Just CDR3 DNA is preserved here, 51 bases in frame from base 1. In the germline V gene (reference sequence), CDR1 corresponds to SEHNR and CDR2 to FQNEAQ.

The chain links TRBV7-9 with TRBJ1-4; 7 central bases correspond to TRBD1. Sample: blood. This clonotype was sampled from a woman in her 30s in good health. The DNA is TGTGCCAGCAGCTTACGGGTTATGAGGGACAGTGATGAAAAACTGTTTTTT. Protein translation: CASSLRVMRDSDEKLFF.